This T cell receptor beta chain appears in the sequencing data of a study of T cell responses to AZD1222 COVID-19 vaccine. Sequencing used immunoSEQ multiplex PCR; TCRdb keeps in-frame clones, though not all of them. The sample records some 180,000 clones, over 90% being singletons. Trimming cost V 10 bases and J 5 bases, with 17 bases left between them. The CDR3 runs 13 residues. Germline V CDR1 and CDR2: WNHNN, SYGVQD (reference sequence). Study findings and constraints: Epitopes outside B.1.351 and B.1.1.7 mutated regions reportedly drew nearly half of spike TCRs.

This clone was found once. The antigen remains unidentified. The origin of this receptor is an adult who received the AZD1222 COVID-19 vaccine. Sequencing was performed on peripheral blood, taken 28 days after the second AZD1222 dose. The chain couples TRBV10-1 to TRBJ2-5, with a weak D call TRBD2 (5 bases). Here the CDR3 DNA reads TGCGCCACCCGGTGGAGCCCGGGGGAGACCCAGTACTTC. This encodes CATRWSPGETQYF.